This T cell receptor beta chain was recovered during a study of glioma-infiltrating T cells. Study-wide context: Low-grade gliomas were grade II; glioblastomas were grade IV at initial diagnosis.

Whole-study results and caveats: Above-expected tissue-blood divergence occurred in all gliomas, most in low-grade ones. Patients with low tissue-blood divergence carried a signature set of shared blood CDR3 motifs.

To note about this clonotype: Its target is not known.

TCR alpha and beta CDR3 regions were amplified from RNA using iRepertoire nested multiplex PCR. TCRdb redid the calling of the multiplex PCR reads with MiXCR, one entry per CDR3 protein. Among 400,000 or so distinct CDR3 sequences, 41% were seen once, and the ten largest hold around 12%. Trimming removed 6 bases at V and 3 bases at J, with 18 bases between. The CDR3 totals 14 residues. CDR1 DFQATT and CDR2 SNEGSKA come from the germline V gene (reference sequence). This TCR was recovered from a human donor with low-grade glioma or glioblastoma, undergoing nonglioma brain surgery, or in good health (not recorded which). Material for sequencing was glioma tissue, nonneoplastic brain tissue, or PBMCs (not recorded which). This chain connects TRBV20-1 to TRBJ2-7, with D uncertain. CDR3: CSARRPSPFYEQYF. DNA for the CDR3: TGCAGTGCGAGGCGGCCTAGTCCCTTCTACGAGCAGTACTTC.